This T cell receptor beta chain was captured by sequencing in a study of cytomegalovirus exposure and HLA in healthy donors. CDR3 length: 13 residues. Per the germline V gene, CDR1 is SNHLY and CDR2 is FYNNEI. V was trimmed by 10 bases and J by 4 bases, leaving 16 bases between them. The PCR contained 60 Vbeta and 13 Jbeta primers. Method: immunoSEQ multiplex PCR; TCRdb's copy keeps in-frame clones and lacks some. Of more than 90,000 clones in the sample, approximately 71% were seen once. This receptor was identified in a man between 45 and 60 years old in good health and CMV-seronegative. J is TRBJ1-2 and V is TRBV2; perhaps TRBD1 as D (5 bases). Input material: PBMCs. CDR3 in DNA: TGTGCCAACTCATTGGGGCCGCGCTATGGCTACACCTTC. This gives the protein CANSLGPRYGYTF.